This T cell receptor (beta chain) derives from a study of T cells in Graves' hyperthyroidism and ophthalmopathy. Study-wide findings and caveats: Most clonotypes that expanded in the thyroid above 0.001 also showed up in blood.

The CDR3 sequence is 18 residues long. With 5 bases removed from V and 3 bases from J, the gap between germline ends came to 25 bases. Germline CDR1 reads MNHNS; CDR2 reads SASEGT. This clonotype was detected many times. Antigen unknown. Amplification of TCR beta CDR3 regions was performed using RNA transcripts as template. RT-PCR in the first round (using the HTBI primer set) targeted the TCR CDR3. MiXCR was run by TCRdb on the multiplex PCR reads, yielding one entry per CDR3 protein. The sample holds roughly 400,000 distinct CDR3 sequences; over 11% are singletons and the top ten take 25% to 30%. This receptor was taken from a man aged 45-65 years with Graves' ophthalmopathy. The chain joins TRBV6-1 to TRBJ1-2; D unresolved. The sample taken for sequencing was blood. The CDR3 DNA sequence: TGTGCCAGCAGTTCCGCGGAACGGCGGCCACCCTTCCACTATGGCTACACCTTC. This translates into CASSSAERRPPFHYGYTF.